This T cell receptor (beta chain) emerged from a study of naive and memory T cell subsets. Trimming pared 2 bases from V and 3 bases from J, leaving 5 bases between. This CDR3 is built from 12 residues. The V gene's germline CDR1 is KGHSH and CDR2 LQKENI. This clonotype was picked up a small number of times. The antigen is unknown. Study conclusions and caveats: Expression changes during T cell differentiation may affect RNA-based TCR counts. In CD4 and CD8 cells, diversity dropped from naive through EMRA. Findings for naive and memory subsets could not be checked against ground truth. Possibly reflecting memory cells re-expressing CD45RA, a few larger clonotypes occurred in naive repertoires, especially CD8.

Four subsets defined by CD45RA and CD27 were sorted after CD3, CD4, CD8 and live/dead staining. Both TRBC1 and TRBC2 were covered by a beta constant-region primer of two equimolar oligonucleotides. The ligated cDNA underwent four PCR rounds using SP2 and nested alpha and beta constant-region primers. TCRdb itself ran the UMI-ligation and nested PCR reads through MiXCR, one entry per CDR3 protein. The table records tens of thousands of distinct CDR3 sequences, over 9% of them present only once. Input material: naive CD4+ T cells from blood. The V and J genes are TRBV18 and TRBJ2-7, with D unclear. This receptor was taken from a human donor in good health. CDR3 sequence reads: CASSPAGYEQYF. In DNA, the CDR3 is TGTGCCAGCTCACCAGCAGGCTACGAGCAGTACTTC. The full variable domain, rest sourced from reference TRBV18 and TRBJ2-7, is NAGVMQNPRHLVRRRGQEARLRCSPMKGHSHVYWYRQLPEEGLKFMVYLQKENIIDESGMPKERFSAEFPKEGPSILRIQQVVRGDSAAYFCASSPAGYEQYFGPGTRLTVT.